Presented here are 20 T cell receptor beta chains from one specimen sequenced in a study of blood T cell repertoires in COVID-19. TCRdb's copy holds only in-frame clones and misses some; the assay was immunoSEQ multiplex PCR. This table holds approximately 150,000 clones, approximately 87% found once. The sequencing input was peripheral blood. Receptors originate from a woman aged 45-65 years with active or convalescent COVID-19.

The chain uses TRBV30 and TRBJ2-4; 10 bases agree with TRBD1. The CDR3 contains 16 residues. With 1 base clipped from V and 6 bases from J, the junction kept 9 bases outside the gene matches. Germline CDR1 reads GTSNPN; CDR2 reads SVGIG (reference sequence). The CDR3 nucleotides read TGTGCCTGGAGTGATCCGGGACAGGGGTCGGGAAACATTCAGTACTTC. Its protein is CAWSDPGQGSGNIQYF.

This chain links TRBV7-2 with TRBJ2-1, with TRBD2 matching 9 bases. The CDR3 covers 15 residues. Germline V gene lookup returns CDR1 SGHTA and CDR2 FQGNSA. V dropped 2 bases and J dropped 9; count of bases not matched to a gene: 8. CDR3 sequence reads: CASSLMSGGQGEQFF. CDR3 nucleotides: TGTGCCAGCAGCTTAATGAGCGGGGGGCAGGGTGAGCAGTTCTTC.

In nucleotides, the CDR3 is TGTGCCAGCAGCTTAGGGCAGGTTCAGCCCCAGCATTTT. Translation: CASSLGQVQPQHF. The chain links TRBV7-9 to TRBJ1-5, with D uncertain. Germline V gene data show CDR1 as SEHNR and CDR2 as FQNEAQ (reference sequence). V was clipped by 1 base and J by 6 bases, with 7 bases between them. The CDR3 runs to 13 residues.

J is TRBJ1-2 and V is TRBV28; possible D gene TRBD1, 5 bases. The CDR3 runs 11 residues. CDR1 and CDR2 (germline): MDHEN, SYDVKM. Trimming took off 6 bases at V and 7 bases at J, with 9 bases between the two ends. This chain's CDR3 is CASSLDSGYTF. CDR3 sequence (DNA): TGTGCCAGCAGCCTCGACAGTGGCTACACCTTC.

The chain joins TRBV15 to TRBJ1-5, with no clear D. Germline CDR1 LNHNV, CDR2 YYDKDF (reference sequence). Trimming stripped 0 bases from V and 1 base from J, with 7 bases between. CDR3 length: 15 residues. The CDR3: CATSRDSQSNQPQHF. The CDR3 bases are TGTGCCACCAGCAGAGATTCGCAGAGCAATCAGCCCCAGCATTTT.

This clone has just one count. The CDR3 is CASSDEARVNYEQYF. The CDR3 nucleotides are TGTGCCAGCAGTGATGAGGCGCGGGTAAACTACGAGCAGTACTTC. The rearrangement uses TRBV2 and TRBJ2-7, with D maybe TRBD2 (5 bases). V lost 3 bases and J lost 3, with 15 bases in between. The CDR3 loop spans 15 amino acids. Germline CDR1 reads SNHLY; CDR2 reads FYNNEI.

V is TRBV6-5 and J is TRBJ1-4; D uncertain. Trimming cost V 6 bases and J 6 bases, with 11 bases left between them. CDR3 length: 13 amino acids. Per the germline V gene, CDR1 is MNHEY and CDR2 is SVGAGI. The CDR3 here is CASRRVKDEKLFF. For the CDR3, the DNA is TGTGCCAGCAGGAGGGTAAAGGATGAAAAACTGTTTTTT.

Here the CDR3 reads CASSESTVGSYYGYTF. The CDR3 bases are TGCGCCAGCAGTGAGTCGACAGTTGGATCCTACTATGGCTACACCTTC. The rearrangement links TRBV10-1 to TRBJ1-2, with TRBD1 as a possible D gene (5 bases). The ends were cut back, 0 bases at V and 3 bases at J, with 14 bases in the middle. Per germline, CDR1 WNHNN and CDR2 SYGVQD (reference sequence). The CDR3 length is 16 residues.

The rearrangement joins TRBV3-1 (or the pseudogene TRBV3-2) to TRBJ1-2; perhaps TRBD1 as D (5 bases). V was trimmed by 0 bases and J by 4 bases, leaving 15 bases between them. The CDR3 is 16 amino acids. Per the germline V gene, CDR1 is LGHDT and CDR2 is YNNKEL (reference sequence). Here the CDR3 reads CASSQELIQGTYGYTF. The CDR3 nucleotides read TGTGCCAGCAGCCAAGAGCTTATTCAGGGTACCTATGGCTACACCTTC.

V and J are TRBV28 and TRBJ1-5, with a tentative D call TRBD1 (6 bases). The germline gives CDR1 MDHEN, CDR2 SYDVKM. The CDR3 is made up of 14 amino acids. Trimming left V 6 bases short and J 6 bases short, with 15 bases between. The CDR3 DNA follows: TGTGCCAGCAGCAAAATTAGGGGGATTCAGCCCCAGCATTTT. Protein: CASSKIRGIQPQHF.

The CDR3 region has the DNA TGTGCCAGCAGGATAATAGCGGGAGGCCTCTCCTACGAGCAGTACTTC. Encoded protein: CASRIIAGGLSYEQYF. The genes are TRBV27 and TRBJ2-7; the match to TRBD2 covers 10 bases. This CDR3 contains 16 residues. Germline V lookup: CDR1 MNHEY, CDR2 SMNVEV (reference sequence). With 6 bases clipped from V and 0 bases from J, the junction kept 8 bases outside the gene matches.

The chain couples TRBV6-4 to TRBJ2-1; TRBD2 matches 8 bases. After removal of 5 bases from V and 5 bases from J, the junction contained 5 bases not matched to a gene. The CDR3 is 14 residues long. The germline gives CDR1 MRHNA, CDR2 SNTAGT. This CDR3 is CASSRLAGNNEQFF. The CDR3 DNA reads TGTGCCAGCAGTCGGCTAGCGGGCAACAATGAGCAGTTCTTC.

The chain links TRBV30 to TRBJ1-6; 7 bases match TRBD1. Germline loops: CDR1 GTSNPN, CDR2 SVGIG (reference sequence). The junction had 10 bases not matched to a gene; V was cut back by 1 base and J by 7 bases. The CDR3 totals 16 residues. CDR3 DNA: TGTGCCTGGAGTGAGTTGTCGGGGACAGAAAATTCACCCCTCCACTTT. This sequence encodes CAWSELSGTENSPLHF. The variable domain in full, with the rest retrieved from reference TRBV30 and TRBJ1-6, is SQTIHQWPATLVQPVGSPLSLECTVEGTSNPNLYWYRQAAGRGLQLLFYSVGIGQISSEVPQNLSASRPQDRQFILSSKKLLLSDSGFYLCAWSELSGTENSPLHFGNGTRLTVT.

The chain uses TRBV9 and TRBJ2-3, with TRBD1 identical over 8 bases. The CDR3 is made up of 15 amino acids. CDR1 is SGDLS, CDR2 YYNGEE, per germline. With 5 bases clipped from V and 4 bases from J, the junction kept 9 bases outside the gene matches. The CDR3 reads CASRAWDRSSDTQYF. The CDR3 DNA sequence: TGTGCCAGCAGAGCGTGGGACAGGTCGTCAGATACGCAGTATTTT.

This chain's CDR3 is CASSLARGASYEQYF. The CDR3 coding sequence is TGTGCCAGCAGCTTGGCGCGGGGGGCCAGCTACGAGCAGTACTTC. This chain uses TRBV5-4 with TRBJ2-7; TRBD2 matches 8 bases. J gave up 3 bases and V 0 bases, and 5 bases lay outside the gene matches. CDR1 SGHNT and CDR2 YYREEE come from the germline V gene (reference sequence). The CDR3 consists of 15 residues. Full variable domain (rest looked up from reference TRBV5-4 and TRBJ2-7): ETGVTQSPTHLIKTRGQQVTLRCSSQSGHNTVSWYQQALGQGPQFIFQYYREEENGRGNFPPRFSGLQFPNYSSELNVNALELDDSALYLCASSLARGASYEQYFGPGTRLTVT.

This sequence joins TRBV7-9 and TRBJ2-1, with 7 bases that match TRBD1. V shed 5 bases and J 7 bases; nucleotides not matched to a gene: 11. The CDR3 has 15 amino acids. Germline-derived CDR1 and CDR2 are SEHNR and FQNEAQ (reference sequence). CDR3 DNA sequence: TGTGCCAGCAGCCATCGGACAGGCGATGGGAATGAGCAGTTCTTC. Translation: CASSHRTGDGNEQFF.

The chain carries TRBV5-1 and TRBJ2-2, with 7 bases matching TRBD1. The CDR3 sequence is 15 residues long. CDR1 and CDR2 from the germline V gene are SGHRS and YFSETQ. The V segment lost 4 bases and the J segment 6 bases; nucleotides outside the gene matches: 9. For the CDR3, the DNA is TGCGCCAGCAGCCTCTCGACAGGGTCTCCCGGGGAGCTGTTTTTT. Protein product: CASSLSTGSPGELFF.

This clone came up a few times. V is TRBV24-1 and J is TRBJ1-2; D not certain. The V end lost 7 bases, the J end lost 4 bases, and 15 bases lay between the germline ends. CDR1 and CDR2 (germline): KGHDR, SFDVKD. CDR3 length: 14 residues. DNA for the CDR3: TGTGCCACCAGCGCCAGAGGAGTCGGCTATGGCTACACCTTC. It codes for CATSARGVGYGYTF.

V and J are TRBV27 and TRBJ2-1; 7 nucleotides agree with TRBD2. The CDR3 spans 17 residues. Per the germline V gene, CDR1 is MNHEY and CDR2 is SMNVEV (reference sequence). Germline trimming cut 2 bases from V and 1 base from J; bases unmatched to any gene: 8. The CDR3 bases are TGTGCCAGCAGTTTAATATTGGGAGGGATATCCTACAATGAGCAGTTCTTC. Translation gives CASSLILGGISYNEQFF.

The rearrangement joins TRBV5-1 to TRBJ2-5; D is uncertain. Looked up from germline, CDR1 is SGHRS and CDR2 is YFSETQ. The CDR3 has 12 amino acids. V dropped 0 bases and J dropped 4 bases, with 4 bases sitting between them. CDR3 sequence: CASSLASETQYF. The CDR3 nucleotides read TGCGCCAGCAGCTTGGCCTCAGAGACCCAGTACTTC.